This T cell receptor beta chain was recorded in a study of blood T cell repertoires in COVID-19. Overall study: Material from acute and convalescent COVID-19 was sourced from the United States, Italy and Spain.

The V gene lost 6 bases and the J gene lost 7 bases, with 15 bases spanning the gap. CDR1 and CDR2 from the germline V gene are LNHDA and SQIVND (reference sequence). The CDR3 runs 13 residues. Original methodology: Amplification from reference gene primers served as the basis for estimated nucleated cell counts. Clones were read by immunoSEQ multiplex PCR, and TCRdb kept only the in-frame ones, dropping some. The V and J calls and the clone size are those of that table, but D and trimming were determined from the DNA. The sample lists 300,000 or so clones; roughly 86% were seen once. The clonotype comes from a woman aged 45 to 65 who had recovered from COVID-19. Sequences were obtained from peripheral blood. The chain couples TRBV19 to TRBJ1-1; D might be TRBD1 (6 bases). CDR3 loop: CASREDSVFEAFF. CDR3 coding DNA: TGTGCCAGTAGGGAGGACAGCGTTTTTGAAGCTTTCTTT.